Given below is one T cell receptor beta chain in context. The antigen is undetermined. TCRdb's copy holds only in-frame clones and misses some; the assay was immunoSEQ multiplex PCR. The data hold about 90,000 clones, with roughly 92% observed a single time. The sample is drawn from a study of graft-versus-host responses after intestinal transplantation. Study-wide points: Within allografts, high graft-versus-host to host-versus-graft clonal ratios were seen among patients with graft-donor T cell macrochimerism.

The trim removed 4 bases at V and 2 bases at J, leaving 7 bases unmatched. The CDR3 is made up of 15 amino acids. Germline V gene data show CDR1 as ENHRY and CDR2 as SYGVKD. V is TRBV10-3 and J is TRBJ1-1; 7 bases map to TRBD1. This material consisted of unstimulated CD4+ T cells sorted from spleen or lymph node cells, taken before intestinal transplant. The clonotype was recovered from a human donor who received an intestinal transplant. The CDR3 reads CAISAGDSYNTEAFF. The CDR3 nucleotides are TGTGCCATCAGTGCGGGGGACAGCTACAACACTGAAGCTTTCTTT.